This T cell receptor beta chain was captured in a study of T-cell reconstitution after alpha-beta-depleted transplantation in children. V lost 8 bases, J lost 5 bases, and 6 bases stayed unmatched. The length of the CDR3 is 15 residues. The germline V gene has CDR1 MNHEY and CDR2 SMNVEV (reference sequence). Molecular barcoding with unique molecular identifiers was used for the TCRbeta library. One entry per CDR3 protein results from TCRdb running MiXCR on the PCR reads. The sample records some 390,000 distinct CDR3 sequences, about a fifth being singletons. This clonotype was counted many times. The genes are TRBV27 and TRBJ2-1; 13 nucleotides align to TRBD2. The TCR originated in a human donor who donated a stem cell graft to a child with acute myeloid leukemia. Specimen: PBMCs from the stem cell graft donor, collected from the stem cell graft. The CDR3 DNA sequence: TGTGCCAGCGTGACAACTAGCGGGGGGGACAATGAGCAGTTCTTC. It translates to CASVTTSGGDNEQFF.